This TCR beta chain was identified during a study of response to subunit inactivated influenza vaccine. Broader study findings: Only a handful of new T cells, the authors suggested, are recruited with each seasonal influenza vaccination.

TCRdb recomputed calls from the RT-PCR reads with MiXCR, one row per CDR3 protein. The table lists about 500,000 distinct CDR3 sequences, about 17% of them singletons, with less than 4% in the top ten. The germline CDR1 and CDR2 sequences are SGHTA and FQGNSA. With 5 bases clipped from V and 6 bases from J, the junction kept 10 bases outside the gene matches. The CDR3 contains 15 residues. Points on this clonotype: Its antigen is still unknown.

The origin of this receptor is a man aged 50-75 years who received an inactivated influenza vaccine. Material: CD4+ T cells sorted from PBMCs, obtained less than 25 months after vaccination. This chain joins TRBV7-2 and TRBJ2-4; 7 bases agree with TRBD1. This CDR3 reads CASSQRGPTRNIQYF. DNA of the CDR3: TGTGCCAGCAGCCAGAGGGGGCCGACGAGAAACATTCAGTACTTC.